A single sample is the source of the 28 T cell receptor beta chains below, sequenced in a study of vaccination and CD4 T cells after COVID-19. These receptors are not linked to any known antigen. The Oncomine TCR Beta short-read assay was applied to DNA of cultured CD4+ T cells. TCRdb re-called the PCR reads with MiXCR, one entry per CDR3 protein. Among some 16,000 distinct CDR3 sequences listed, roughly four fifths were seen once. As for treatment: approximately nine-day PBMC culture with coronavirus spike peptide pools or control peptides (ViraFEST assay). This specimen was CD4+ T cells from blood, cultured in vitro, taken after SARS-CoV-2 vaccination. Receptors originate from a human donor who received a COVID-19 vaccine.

CDR3 loop: CSARVGRGSYNSPLHF. The CDR3 nucleotides read TGCAGTGCTAGAGTCGGCAGGGGGTCCTATAATTCACCCCTCCACTTT. J is TRBJ1-6 and V is TRBV20-1; TRBD1 agrees at 7 bases. With 1 base clipped from V and 1 base from J, the junction kept 4 bases outside the gene matches. Germline V lookup: CDR1 DFQATT, CDR2 SNEGSKA (reference sequence). The CDR3 sequence is 16 residues long.

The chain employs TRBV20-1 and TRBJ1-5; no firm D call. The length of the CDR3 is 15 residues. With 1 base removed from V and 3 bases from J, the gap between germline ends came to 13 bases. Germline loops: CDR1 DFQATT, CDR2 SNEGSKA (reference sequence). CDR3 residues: CSARADGGYNQPQHF. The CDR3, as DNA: TGCAGTGCTAGAGCTGACGGAGGGTACAATCAGCCCCAGCATTTT.

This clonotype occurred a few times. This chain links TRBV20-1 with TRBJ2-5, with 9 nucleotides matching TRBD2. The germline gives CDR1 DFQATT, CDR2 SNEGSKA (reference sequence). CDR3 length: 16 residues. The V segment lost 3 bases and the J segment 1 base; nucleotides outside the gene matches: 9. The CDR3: CSASPLAGFLQETQYF. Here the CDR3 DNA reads TGCAGTGCTAGTCCGCTAGCGGGATTCCTCCAAGAGACCCAGTACTTC.

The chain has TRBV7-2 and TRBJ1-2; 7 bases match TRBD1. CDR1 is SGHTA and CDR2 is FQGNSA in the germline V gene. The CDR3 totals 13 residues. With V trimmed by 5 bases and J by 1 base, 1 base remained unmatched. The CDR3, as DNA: TGTGCCAGCAGCCGACAGGGTAACTATGGCTACACCTTC. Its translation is CASSRQGNYGYTF.

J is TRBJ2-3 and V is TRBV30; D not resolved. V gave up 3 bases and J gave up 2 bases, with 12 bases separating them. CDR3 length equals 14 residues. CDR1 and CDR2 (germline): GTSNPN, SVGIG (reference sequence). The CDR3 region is CAWSAIPNTDTQYF. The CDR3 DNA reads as TGTGCCTGGAGCGCCATCCCTAACACAGATACGCAGTATTTT. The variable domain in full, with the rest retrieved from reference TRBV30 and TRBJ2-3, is SQTIHQWPATLVQPVGSPLSLECTVEGTSNPNLYWYRQAAGRGLQLLFYSVGIGQISSEVPQNLSASRPQDRQFILSSKKLLLSDSGFYLCAWSAIPNTDTQYFGPGTRLTVL.

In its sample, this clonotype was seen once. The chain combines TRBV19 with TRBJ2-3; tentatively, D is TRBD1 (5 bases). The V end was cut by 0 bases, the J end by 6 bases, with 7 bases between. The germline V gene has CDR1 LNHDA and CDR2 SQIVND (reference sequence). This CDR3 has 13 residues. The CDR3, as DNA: TGTGCCAGTAGTATAGAGTGGGGCGATACGCAGTATTTT. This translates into CASSIEWGDTQYF.

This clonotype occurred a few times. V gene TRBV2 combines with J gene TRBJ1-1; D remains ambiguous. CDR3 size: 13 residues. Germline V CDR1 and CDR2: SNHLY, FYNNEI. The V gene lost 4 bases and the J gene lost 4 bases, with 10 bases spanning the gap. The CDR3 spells CASSVRESTEAFF. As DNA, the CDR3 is TGTGCCAGCAGTGTGAGGGAGAGCACTGAAGCTTTCTTT.

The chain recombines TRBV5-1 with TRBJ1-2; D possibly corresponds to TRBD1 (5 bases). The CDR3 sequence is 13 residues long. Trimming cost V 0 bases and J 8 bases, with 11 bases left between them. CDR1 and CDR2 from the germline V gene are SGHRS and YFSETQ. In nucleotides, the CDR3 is TGCGCCAGCAGCTTGGCAGGGATTGGCGGCTACACCTTC. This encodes CASSLAGIGGYTF.

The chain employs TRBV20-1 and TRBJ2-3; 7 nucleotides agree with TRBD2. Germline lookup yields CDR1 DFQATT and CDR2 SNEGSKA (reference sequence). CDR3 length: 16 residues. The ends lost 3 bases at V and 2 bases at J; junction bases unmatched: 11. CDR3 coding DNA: TGCAGTGCTAGGTTGCCGGGGGGAGATCCCACAGATACGCAGTATTTT. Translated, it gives CSARLPGGDPTDTQYF.

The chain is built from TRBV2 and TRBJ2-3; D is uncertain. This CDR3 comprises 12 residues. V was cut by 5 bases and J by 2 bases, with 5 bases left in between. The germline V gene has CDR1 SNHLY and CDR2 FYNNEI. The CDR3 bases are TGTGCCAGCAGTAGAAACACAGATACGCAGTATTTT. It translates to CASSRNTDTQYF.

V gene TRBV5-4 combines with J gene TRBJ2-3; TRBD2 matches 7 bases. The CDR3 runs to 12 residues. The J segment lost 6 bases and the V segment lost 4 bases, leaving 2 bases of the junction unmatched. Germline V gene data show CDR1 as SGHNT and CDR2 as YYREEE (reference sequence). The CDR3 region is CASSVSGDTQYF. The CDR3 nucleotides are TGTGCCAGCAGCGTTAGCGGGGATACGCAGTATTTT.

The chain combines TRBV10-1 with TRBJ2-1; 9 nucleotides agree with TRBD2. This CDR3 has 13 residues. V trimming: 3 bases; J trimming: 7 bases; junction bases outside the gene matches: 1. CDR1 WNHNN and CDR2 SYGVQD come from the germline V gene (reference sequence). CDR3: CASSESGGNEQFF. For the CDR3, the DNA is TGCGCCAGCAGTGAAAGCGGGGGGAATGAGCAGTTCTTC.

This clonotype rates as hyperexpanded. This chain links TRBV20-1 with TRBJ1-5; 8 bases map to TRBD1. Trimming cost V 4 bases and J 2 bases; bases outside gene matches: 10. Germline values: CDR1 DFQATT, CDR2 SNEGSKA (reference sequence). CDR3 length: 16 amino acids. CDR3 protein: CSAKNIDRGGNQPQHF. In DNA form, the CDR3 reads TGCAGTGCTAAAAACATCGACAGGGGTGGCAATCAGCCCCAGCATTTT.

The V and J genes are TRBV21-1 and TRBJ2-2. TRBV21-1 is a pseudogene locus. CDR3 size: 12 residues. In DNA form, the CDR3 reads TGTGCCAGCAGCAAAGATCACGGGGAGCTGTTTTTT. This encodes CASSKDHGELFF.

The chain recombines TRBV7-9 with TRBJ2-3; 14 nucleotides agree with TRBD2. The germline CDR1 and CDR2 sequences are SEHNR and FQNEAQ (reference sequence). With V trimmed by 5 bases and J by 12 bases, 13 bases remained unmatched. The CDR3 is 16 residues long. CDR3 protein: CASSVPGTSGGSRQYF. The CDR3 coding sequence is TGTGCCAGCAGCGTACCCGGGACTAGCGGGGGCTCCAGACAGTATTTT.

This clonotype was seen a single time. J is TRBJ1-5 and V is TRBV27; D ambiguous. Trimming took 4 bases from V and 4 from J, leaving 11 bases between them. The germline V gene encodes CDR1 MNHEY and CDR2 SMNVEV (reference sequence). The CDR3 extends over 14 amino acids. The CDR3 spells CASSSPGKNQPQHF. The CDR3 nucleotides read TGTGCCAGCAGTTCCCCCGGCAAGAATCAGCCCCAGCATTTT.

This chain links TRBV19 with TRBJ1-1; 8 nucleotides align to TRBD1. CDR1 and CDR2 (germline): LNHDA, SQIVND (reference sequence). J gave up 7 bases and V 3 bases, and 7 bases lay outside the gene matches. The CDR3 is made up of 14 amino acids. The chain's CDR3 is CASSISGGGGEAFF. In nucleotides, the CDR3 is TGTGCCAGTAGTATTTCAGGGGGCGGGGGTGAAGCTTTCTTT.

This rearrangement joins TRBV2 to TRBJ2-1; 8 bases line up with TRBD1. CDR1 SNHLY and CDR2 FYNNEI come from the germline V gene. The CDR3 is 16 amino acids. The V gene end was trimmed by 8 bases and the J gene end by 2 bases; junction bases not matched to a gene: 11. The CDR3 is CASRGYPGQAYNEQFF. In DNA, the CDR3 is TGTGCCAGCCGAGGGTACCCGGGACAGGCCTACAATGAGCAGTTCTTC.

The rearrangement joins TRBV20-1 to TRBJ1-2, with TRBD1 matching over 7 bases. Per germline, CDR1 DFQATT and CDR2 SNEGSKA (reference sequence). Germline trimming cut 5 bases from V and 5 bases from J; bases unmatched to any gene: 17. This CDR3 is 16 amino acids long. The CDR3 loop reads CSAPHLDRESPYGYTF. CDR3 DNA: TGCAGTGCTCCCCACTTAGACAGGGAATCCCCTTATGGCTACACCTTC.

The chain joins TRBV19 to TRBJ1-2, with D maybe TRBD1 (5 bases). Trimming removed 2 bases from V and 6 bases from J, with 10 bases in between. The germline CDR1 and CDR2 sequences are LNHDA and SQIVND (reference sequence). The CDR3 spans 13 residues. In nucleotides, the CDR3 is TGTGCCAGTAGTATATCAGGGAGCCATGGCTACACCTTC. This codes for CASSISGSHGYTF.

CDR3 DNA: TGTGCCAGCAGTGAATTCAGGGGTGGCTATGGCTACACCTTC. This gives the protein CASSEFRGGYGYTF. V usage is TRBV2 and J usage is TRBJ1-2; tentatively, D is TRBD1 (6 bases). Trimming took 2 bases from V and 4 from J, leaving 11 bases between them. The germline V gene has CDR1 SNHLY and CDR2 FYNNEI. The CDR3 is 14 residues long.

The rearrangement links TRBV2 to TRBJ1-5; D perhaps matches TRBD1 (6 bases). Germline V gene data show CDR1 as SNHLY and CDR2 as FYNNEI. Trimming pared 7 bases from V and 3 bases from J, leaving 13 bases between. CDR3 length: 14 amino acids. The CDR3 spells CASNYGGPNQPQHF. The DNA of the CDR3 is TGTGCCAGCAATTACGGGGGGCCCAATCAGCCCCAGCATTTT.

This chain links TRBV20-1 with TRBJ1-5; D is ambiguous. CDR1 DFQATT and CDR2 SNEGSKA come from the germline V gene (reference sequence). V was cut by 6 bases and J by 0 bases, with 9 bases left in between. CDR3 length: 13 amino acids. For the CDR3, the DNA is TGCAGTGCGGGAAGGAATAGCAATCAGCCCCAGCATTTT. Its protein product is CSAGRNSNQPQHF.

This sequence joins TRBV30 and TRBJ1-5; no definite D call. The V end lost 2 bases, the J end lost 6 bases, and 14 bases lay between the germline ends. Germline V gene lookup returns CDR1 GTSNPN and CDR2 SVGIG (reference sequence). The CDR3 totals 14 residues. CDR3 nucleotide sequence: TGTGCCTGGAGTTTTCGAGGTCCGGGTCAGCCCCAGCATTTT. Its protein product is CAWSFRGPGQPQHF. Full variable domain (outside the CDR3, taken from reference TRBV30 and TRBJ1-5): SQTIHQWPATLVQPVGSPLSLECTVEGTSNPNLYWYRQAAGRGLQLLFYSVGIGQISSEVPQNLSASRPQDRQFILSSKKLLLSDSGFYLCAWSFRGPGQPQHFGDGTRLSIL.

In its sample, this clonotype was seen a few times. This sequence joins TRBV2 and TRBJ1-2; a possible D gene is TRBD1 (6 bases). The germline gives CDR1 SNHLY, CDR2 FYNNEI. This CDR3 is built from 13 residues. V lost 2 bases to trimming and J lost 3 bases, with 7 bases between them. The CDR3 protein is CASSENRDYGYTF. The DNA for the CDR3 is TGTGCCAGCAGTGAAAACAGGGACTATGGCTACACCTTC.

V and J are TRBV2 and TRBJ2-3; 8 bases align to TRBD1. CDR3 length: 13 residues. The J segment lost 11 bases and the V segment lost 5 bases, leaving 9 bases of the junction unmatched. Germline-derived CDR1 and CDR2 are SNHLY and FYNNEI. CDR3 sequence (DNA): TGTGCCAGCAGTCTCGGACAGGGCCGAGAGCAGTATTTT. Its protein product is CASSLGQGREQYF.

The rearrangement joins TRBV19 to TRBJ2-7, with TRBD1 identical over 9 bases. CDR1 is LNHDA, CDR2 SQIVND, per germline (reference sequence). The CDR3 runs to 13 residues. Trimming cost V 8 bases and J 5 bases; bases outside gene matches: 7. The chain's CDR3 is CASGDRAGDEQYF. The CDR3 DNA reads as TGTGCCAGTGGGGACAGGGCCGGAGACGAGCAGTACTTC.

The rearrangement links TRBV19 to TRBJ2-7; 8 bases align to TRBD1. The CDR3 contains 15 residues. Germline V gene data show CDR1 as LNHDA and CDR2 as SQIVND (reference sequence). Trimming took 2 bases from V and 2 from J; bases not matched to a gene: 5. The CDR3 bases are TGTGCCAGTAGTATAATGGGGACAGGACCCTACGAGCAGTACTTC. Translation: CASSIMGTGPYEQYF.